This entry lists 3 T cell receptor beta chains sequenced from one sample in a study of cytotoxic CD8 clonotypes in ibrutinib-treated CLL. Generated by immunoSEQ multiplex PCR, the TCRdb table keeps only in-frame clones and is missing some. This sample yields under 200,000 clones, of which around 84% are seen a single time; roughly 1.9% belongs to the top ten. The material sequenced was PBMCs, taken after 12 months of ibrutinib treatment. These receptors originate from a human donor with chronic lymphocytic leukemia.

The chain is built from TRBV4-2 and TRBJ1-6; D remains unclear. Germline V gives CDR1 LGHNA, CDR2 YNFKEQ. The CDR3 extends over 16 amino acids. V was shortened by 0 bases and J by 8 bases, with 14 bases between the two germline ends. This CDR3 is CASSQEGAGRDSPLHF. The CDR3, as DNA: TGTGCCAGCAGCCAAGAGGGTGCGGGTAGGGATTCACCCCTCCACTTT.

This clone showed up just a few times. J is TRBJ2-1 and V is TRBV15; unclear D gene. The V end was cut by 5 bases, the J end by 9 bases, with 17 bases between. This CDR3 has 14 residues. Germline values: CDR1 LNHNV, CDR2 YYDKDF (reference sequence). The CDR3 nucleotides read TGTGCCACCAGCTTAGGTGGGTCGGAGAGTGAGCAGTTCTTC. This translates into CATSLGGSESEQFF.

This chain connects TRBV28 to TRBJ1-2, with 9 bases lining up with TRBD1. The germline CDR1 and CDR2 sequences are MDHEN and SYDVKM. J lost 4 bases, V lost 6 bases, and 9 bases had no gene match. CDR3 length: 15 residues. The CDR3 DNA follows: TGTGCCAGCAGAACCCCCGGGACAGGGACCTATGGCTACACCTTC. Translation: CASRTPGTGTYGYTF.